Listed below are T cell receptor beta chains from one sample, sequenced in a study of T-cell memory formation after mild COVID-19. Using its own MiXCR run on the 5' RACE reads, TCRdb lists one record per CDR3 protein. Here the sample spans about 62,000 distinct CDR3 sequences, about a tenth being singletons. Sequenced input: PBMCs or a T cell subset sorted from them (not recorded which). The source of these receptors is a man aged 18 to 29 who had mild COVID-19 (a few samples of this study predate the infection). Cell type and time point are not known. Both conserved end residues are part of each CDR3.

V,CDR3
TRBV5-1,CASSLGHIQETQYF
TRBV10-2,CASSATSWKDTQYF
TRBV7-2,CASSLYFGGMNTEAFF
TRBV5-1,CASSAHGTEETQYF
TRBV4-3,CASSQTGQGAKNTEAFF
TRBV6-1,CASSAGTTLGTQYF
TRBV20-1,CTSGPSTDTQYF
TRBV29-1,CSVEENQLNTEAFF
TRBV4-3,CASSQAQLAGGQDTQYF
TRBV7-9,CASRPLIGGTQFF
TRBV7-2,CASSLTKNIQYF
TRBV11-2,CASSSRVYEQYF
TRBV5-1,CASSLARLAGGHNEQFF
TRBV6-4,CASSEGQRCNQPQHF
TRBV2,CASSELTQGTQYF
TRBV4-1,CASSQRDSDNTEAFF
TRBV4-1,CASSQARLSDTQYF
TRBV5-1,CASSLASANTGELFF
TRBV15,CATSRARTSGANVLTF
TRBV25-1,CASSSPGAGNYNEQFF
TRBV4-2,CASSAEGAGSPLHF
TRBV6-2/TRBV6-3,CASSSTKDEQYF
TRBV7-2,CASSLVDDQPQHF
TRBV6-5,CASSYSAARAGNTIYF
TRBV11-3,CASSLGAGETQYF
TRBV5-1,CASSIQTEDTQYF
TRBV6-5,CASSSGTGSLWGYTF
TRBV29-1,CSGPGQGDTGELFF
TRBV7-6,CASSLAESNTQYF
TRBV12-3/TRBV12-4,CASSTPGTQETQYF
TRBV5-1,CASSEGTADGYTF
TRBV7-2,CASSARENTGELFF
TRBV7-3,CASSQVGVNEQFF
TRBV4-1,CASSLTETGGGEAFF
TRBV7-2,CASSRGQGGWDIQYF
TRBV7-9,CASSNDRDYQPQHF
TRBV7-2,CASSLGGGSYEQYF
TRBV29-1,CSVDEPQDGYEQYF
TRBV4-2,CASSQRGGTDTQYF
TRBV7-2,CASSSTEWPQHF
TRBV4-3,CASSQDPLVMETQYF
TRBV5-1,CASSLKTGGDYGYTF
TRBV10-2,CASSDNGQFTDTQYF
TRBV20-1,CSARTGATQYF
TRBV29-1,CSAGRGYEQYF
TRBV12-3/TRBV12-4,CASSARTSGGRKETQYF
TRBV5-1,CASSLASTDSGNTIYF
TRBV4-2,CASSQEWAGNSYEQYF
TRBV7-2,CASSLLIQETQYF
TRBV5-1,CASSLLPGGETQYF
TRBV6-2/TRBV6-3,CASSYPDLRGPDTQYF
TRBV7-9,CASSLPSGVEAFF
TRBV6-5,CASSYVAQVGGFTEAFF
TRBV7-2,CASSFSTSGGNIQYF
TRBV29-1,CSARAYNEQFF